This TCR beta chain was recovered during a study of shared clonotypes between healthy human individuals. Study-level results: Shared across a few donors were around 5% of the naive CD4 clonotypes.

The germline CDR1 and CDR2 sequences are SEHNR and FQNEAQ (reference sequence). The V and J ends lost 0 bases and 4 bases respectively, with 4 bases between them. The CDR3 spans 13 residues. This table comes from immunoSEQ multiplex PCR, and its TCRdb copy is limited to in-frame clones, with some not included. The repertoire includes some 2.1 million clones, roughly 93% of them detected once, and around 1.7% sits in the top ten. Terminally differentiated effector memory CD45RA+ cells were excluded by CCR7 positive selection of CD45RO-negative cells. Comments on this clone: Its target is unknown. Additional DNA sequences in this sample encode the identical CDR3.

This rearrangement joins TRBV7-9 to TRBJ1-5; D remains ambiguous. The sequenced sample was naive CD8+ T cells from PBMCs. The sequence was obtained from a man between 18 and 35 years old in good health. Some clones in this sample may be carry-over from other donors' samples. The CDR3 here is CASSLAVNQPQHF. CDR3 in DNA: TGTGCCAGCAGCTTAGCGGTTAATCAGCCCCAGCATTTT. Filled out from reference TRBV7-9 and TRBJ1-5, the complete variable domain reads DTGVSQNPRHKITKRGQNVTFRCDPISEHNRLYWYRQTLGQGPEFLTYFQNEAQLEKSRLLSDRFSAERPKGSFSTLEIQRTEQGDSAMYLCASSLAVNQPQHFGDGTRLSIL.